The source of this TCR beta chain is a study of identical twins. Whole-study results and caveats: Excess twin sharing in beta out-of-frame sequences was weaker.

With regard to this clonotype: Antigen specificity is unknown.

TCRdb fed the 5' RACE reads into MiXCR, producing one record per CDR3 protein. The sample lists hundreds of thousands of distinct CDR3 sequences, roughly 12% seen once, with around 7.8% in the top ten. CDR1 and CDR2 from the germline V gene are MGHRA and YSYEKL. The length of the CDR3 is 19 residues. Trimming pared 1 base from V and 4 bases from J, leaving 24 bases between. These data were also reused for a study on yellow fever vaccine responses in identical twins.

This TCR came from a woman under 30 in good health. Sample: CD8+ T cells sorted from blood. The chain couples TRBV4-1 to TRBJ2-3; perhaps D is TRBD1 or TRBD2 (5 bases each). As DNA, the CDR3 is TGCGCCAGCAGCCAAGCGCTATGGGTGGGACCGCCTCTTCCAGATACGCAGTATTTT. It codes for CASSQALWVGPPLPDTQYF.